This T cell receptor beta chain came from a study of OX40 agonist ivuxolimab in advanced cancers. Study summary: Patients received intravenous ivuxolimab every 2 weeks at 0.01 to 10 mg/kg.

CDR3 length: 15 amino acids. Germline V gene lookup returns CDR1 MNHEY and CDR2 SVGAGI. Losses at the gene ends were 7 bases for V and 4 bases for J; bases not matched to a gene: 13. Only in-frame clones appear in the TCRdb table, and some are missing; sequencing was by immunoSEQ multiplex PCR. The sample has 89,000 or so clones, 88% seen once. The specimen was CD4+ or CD8+ T cells sorted from blood, collected in a trial of the OX40 agonist ivuxolimab. The TCR was taken from an adult with an advanced solid tumor such as melanoma, head and neck, liver or kidney cancer. This chain links TRBV6-5 with TRBJ2-7, with 7 positions matching TRBD1. The DNA for the CDR3 is TGTGCCAGCATACCCTCCAGACAGGGAAGTTACGAGCAGTACTTC. It is translated as CASIPSRQGSYEQYF.